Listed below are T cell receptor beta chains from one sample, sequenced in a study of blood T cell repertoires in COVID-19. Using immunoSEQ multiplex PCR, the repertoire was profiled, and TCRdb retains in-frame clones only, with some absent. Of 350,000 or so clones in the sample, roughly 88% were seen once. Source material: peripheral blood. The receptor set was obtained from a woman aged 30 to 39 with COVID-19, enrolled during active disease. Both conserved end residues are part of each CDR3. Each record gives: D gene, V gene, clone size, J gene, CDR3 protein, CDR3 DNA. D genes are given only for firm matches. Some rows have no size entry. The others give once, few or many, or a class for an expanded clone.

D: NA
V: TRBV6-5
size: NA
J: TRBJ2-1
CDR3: CASSTGEQFF
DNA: TGTGCCAGCAGTACAGGGGAGCAGTTCTTC

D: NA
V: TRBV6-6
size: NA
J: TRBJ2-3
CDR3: CASSTGGPDTQYF
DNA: TGTGCCAGCAGTACAGGTGGGCCGGATACGCAGTATTTT

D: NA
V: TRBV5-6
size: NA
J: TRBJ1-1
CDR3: CASSDSRGRSEAFF
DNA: TGTGCCAGCAGCGACTCTCGGGGTAGATCTGAAGCTTTCTTT

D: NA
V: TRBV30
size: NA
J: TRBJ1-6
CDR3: CAARGGTTLHF
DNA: TGTGCCGCCCGGGGGGGTACGACCCTCCACTTT

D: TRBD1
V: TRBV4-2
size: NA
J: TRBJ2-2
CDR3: CASSQEPGQGITGELFF
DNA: TGTGCCAGCAGCCAAGAACCGGGACAGGGTATTACCGGGGAGCTGTTTTTT

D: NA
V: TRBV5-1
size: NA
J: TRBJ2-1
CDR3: CASSPPGWDEQFF
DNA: TGCGCCAGCAGCCCCCCGGGGTGGGATGAGCAGTTCTTC

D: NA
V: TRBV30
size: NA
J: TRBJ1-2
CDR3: CAWRDINYGYTF
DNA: TGTGCCTGGAGGGACATTAACTATGGCTACACCTTC

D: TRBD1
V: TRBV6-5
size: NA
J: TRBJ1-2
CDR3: CASSQDRGGGYTF
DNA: TGTGCCAGCAGCCAGGACAGGGGCGGGGGCTACACCTTC

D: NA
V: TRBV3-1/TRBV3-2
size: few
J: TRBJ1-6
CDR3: CASSESSYNSPLHF
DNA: TGTGCCAGCAGCGAGAGCTCCTATAATTCACCCCTCCACTTT

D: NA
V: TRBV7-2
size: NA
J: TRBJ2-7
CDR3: CASSPLPRDSLMYF
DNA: TGTGCCAGCAGCCCGCTGCCCCGCGACAGCCTAATGTACTTC

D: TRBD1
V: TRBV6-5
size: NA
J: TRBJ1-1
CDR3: CASRPTGFYGEAFF
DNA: TGTGCCAGCAGACCGACAGGGTTCTATGGTGAAGCTTTCTTT

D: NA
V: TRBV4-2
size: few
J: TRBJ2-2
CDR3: CASSQVSRRPNTGELFF
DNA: TGTGCCAGCAGCCAAGTAAGCAGGCGTCCGAACACCGGGGAGCTGTTTTTT

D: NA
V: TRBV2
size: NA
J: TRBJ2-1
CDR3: CATSVGGSYNEQFF
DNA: TGTGCCACCTCAGTGGGGGGCTCCTACAATGAGCAGTTCTTC

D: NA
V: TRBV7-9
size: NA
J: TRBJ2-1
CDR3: CASIPLGARQFF
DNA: TGTGCCAGCATCCCTCTGGGGGCGCGTCAGTTCTTC

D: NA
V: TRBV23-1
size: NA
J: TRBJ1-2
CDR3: CASSPRGRNYGYTF
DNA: TGCGCCAGCAGTCCGCGGGGTCGGAACTATGGCTACACCTTC

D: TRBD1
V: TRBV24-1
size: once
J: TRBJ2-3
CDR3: CATSESPGQGRDTQYF
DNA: TGTGCCACCAGTGAATCACCGGGACAGGGGCGAGATACGCAGTATTTT

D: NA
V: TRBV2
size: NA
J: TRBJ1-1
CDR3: CASSEGTVNTEAFF
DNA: TGTGCCAGCAGTGAAGGCACGGTGAACACTGAAGCTTTCTTT

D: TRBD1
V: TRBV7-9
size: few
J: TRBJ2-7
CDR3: CASSSDRASSYEQYF
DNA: TGTGCCAGCAGCTCAGACAGGGCGAGCTCCTACGAGCAGTACTTC

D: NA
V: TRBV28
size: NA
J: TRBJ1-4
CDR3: CASSSYGGKLFF
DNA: TGTGCCAGCAGTTCTTATGGGGGGAAACTGTTTTTT

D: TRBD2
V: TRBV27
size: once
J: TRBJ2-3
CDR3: CASSFWRGGGRGLYTQYF
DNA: TGTGCCAGCAGTTTCTGGCGGGGGGGCGGCCGGGGTCTGTATACGCAGTATTTT

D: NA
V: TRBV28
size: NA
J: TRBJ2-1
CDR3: CASSYTGSSYNEQFF
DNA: TGTGCCAGCAGCTATACAGGGAGCTCCTACAATGAGCAGTTCTTC

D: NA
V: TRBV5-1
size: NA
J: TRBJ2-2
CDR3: CASEPQGGGAGELFF
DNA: TGCGCCAGCGAACCTCAGGGAGGCGGAGCGGGGGAGCTGTTTTTT

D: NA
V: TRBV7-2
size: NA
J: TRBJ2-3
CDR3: CASSFQLRDSRDTQYF
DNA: TGTGCCAGCAGCTTTCAACTCAGGGACTCCCGAGATACGCAGTATTTT

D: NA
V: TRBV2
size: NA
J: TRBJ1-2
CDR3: CASSEDGRDGYGYTF
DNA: TGTGCCAGCAGTGAAGACGGCAGGGATGGCTATGGCTACACCTTC

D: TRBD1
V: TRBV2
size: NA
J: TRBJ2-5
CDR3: CASSAGTGQETQYF
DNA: TGTGCCAGCAGTGCCGGGACAGGACAAGAGACCCAGTACTTC

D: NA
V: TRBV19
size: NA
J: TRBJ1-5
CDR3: CASSNSPGRYSNQPQHF
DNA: TGTGCCAGTAGTAACTCTCCGGGTAGGTATAGCAATCAGCCCCAGCATTTT

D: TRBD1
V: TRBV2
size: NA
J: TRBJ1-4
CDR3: CASSPRQGVRGNEKLFF
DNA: TGTGCCAGCAGTCCTAGACAGGGGGTTCGAGGGAATGAAAAACTGTTTTTT

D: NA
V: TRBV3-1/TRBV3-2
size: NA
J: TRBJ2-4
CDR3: CASSPGWLAKNIQYF
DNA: TGTGCCAGCAGCCCCGGGTGGTTAGCCAAAAACATTCAGTACTTC

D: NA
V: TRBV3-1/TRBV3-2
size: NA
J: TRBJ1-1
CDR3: CASSQVSQGNTEAFF
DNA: TGTGCCAGCAGCCAAGTGAGTCAGGGGAACACTGAAGCTTTCTTT